Included here is one T cell receptor (beta chain) sequence, with context. At one end the junction does not follow the germline gene, possibly because of a read error. This sample was taken from a study of molecular identifiers for immune sequencing clone quantification. TCRdb re-called the PCR reads through MiXCR, storing one row per CDR3 protein. Among about 510,000 distinct CDR3 sequences listed, around a fifth were seen once. Sorting captured naive CD8 T cells as CD8+CD4-CCR7+CD45RA+. From germline, CDR1 is LGHDT and CDR2 YNNKEL (reference sequence). The CDR3 length is 16 residues. The sequencing sample was made of naive CD8+ T cells from blood, with Jurkat cell RNA spiked in. Described subset: FACS-sorted CD8+CD4-CCR7+CD45RA+ naive T cells. The chain has TRBV3-1 and TRBJ2-7; either TRBD1 or TRBD2 may supply D (5 bases each). The source of this sequence is a human donor in good health. Some libraries in this study had Jurkat cell RNA spiked in. CDR3: CARSPKKPGRWGEQYF. The CDR3 coding sequence is TGTGCCAGAAGCCCGAAAAAGCCAGGGCGCTGGGGGGAGCAGTACTTC.